Each of the 9 T cell receptor beta chains below was sequenced from the same sample in a study of blood T cells in healthy people across ages. The authors ran a second PCR of 7 to 11 cycles using a sample-barcoded 5' primer and a J-beta primer mix. TCRdb recomputed calls from the 5' RACE reads with MiXCR, one row per CDR3 protein. This sample has roughly 1.9 million distinct CDR3 sequences, with about two fifths found just once. Source material: blood. Source of these receptors: a human donor in good health.

This chain's CDR3 is CASSQGGASSPLHF. The CDR3 DNA reads TGCGCCAGCAGCCAAGGGGGGGCTAGTTCACCCCTCCACTTT. J is TRBJ1-6 and V is TRBV4-1, with D tentatively TRBD1 (6 bases). The CDR3 sequence is 14 residues long. Trimming removed 1 base at V and 9 bases at J, with 10 bases between. CDR1 and CDR2 (germline): MGHRA, YSYEKL.

This rearrangement joins TRBV28 to TRBJ1-5; D uncertain. The V gene's germline CDR1 is MDHEN and CDR2 SYDVKM. The CDR3 has 14 amino acids. Trimming removed 5 bases from V and 3 bases from J, with 11 bases in between. CDR3 amino acids: CASSPPVPNQPQHF. The CDR3 coding sequence is TGTGCCAGCAGTCCGCCAGTACCCAATCAGCCCCAGCATTTT.

This clonotype was seen a few times. V usage is TRBV29-1 and J usage is TRBJ2-1, with TRBD1 matching 10 bases. The CDR3 sequence is 16 residues long. The germline V gene encodes CDR1 SQVTM and CDR2 ANQGSEA. Trimming removed 4 bases from V and 3 bases from J; junction bases left unmatched: 9. The CDR3 nucleotides read TGCAGCGTTGTGTGGGTCGGGACAGGGGTCTACAATGAGCAGTTCTTC. As protein: CSVVWVGTGVYNEQFF.

The chain employs TRBV7-2 and TRBJ2-1; 7 positions agree with TRBD1. Germline V gene data show CDR1 as SGHTA and CDR2 as FQGNSA. Losses at the gene ends were 5 bases for V and 5 bases for J; bases not matched to a gene: 9. There are 15 residues in the CDR3. CDR3: CASSPHRGADNEQFF. The CDR3 DNA reads as TGTGCCAGCAGCCCGCACAGGGGTGCCGACAATGAGCAGTTCTTC.

This rearrangement joins TRBV5-1 to TRBJ1-1, with D unclear. This CDR3 is built from 14 residues. Trimming removed 4 bases from V and 0 bases from J, with 10 bases in between. Germline V gene sequence: CDR1 SGHRS, CDR2 YFSETQ. CDR3 sequence reads: CASSTDDMNTEAFF. For the CDR3, the DNA is TGCGCCAGCAGCACCGACGACATGAACACTGAAGCTTTCTTT.

As concerns this clonotype: A much bigger clone sits one base away, suggesting this may be a read error. J is TRBJ2-7 and V is TRBV4-1; D remains ambiguous. Germline loops: CDR1 MGHRA, CDR2 YSYEKL. The CDR3 is made up of 12 amino acids. The CDR3 nucleotides are TGCGCCGGCAGCCAAGCAGGCTACGAGCAGTACTTC. Translation gives CAGSQAGYEQYF.

The rearrangement links TRBV28 to TRBJ2-4, with 12 bases that match TRBD2. The CDR3 extends over 16 amino acids. The germline CDR1 and CDR2 sequences are MDHEN and SYDVKM. Trimming took 4 bases from V and 4 from J; bases not matched to a gene: 5. CDR3 coding DNA: TGTGCCAGCAGTTCAGGACTAGCGGGGAAGAAAAACATTCAGTACTTC. It codes for CASSSGLAGKKNIQYF. Full variable domain (missing parts from reference TRBV28 and TRBJ2-4): DVKVTQSSRYLVKRTGEKVFLECVQDMDHENMFWYRQDPGLGLRLIYFSYDVKMKEKGDIPEGYSVSREKKERFSLILESASTNQTSMYLCASSSGLAGKKNIQYFGAGTRLSVL.

This clonotype occurred many times. This chain joins TRBV4-3 and TRBJ1-1, with D tentatively TRBD1 (5 bases). CDR1 LGHNA and CDR2 YSLEER come from the germline V gene. The CDR3 length is 14 residues. V lost 4 bases and J lost 1, with 10 bases in between. For the CDR3, the DNA is TGCGCCAGCAGCCGGGGGACCCCGAACACTGAAGCTTTCTTT. This encodes CASSRGTPNTEAFF.

This rearrangement joins TRBV11-3 to TRBJ1-2; D may be TRBD1 (6 bases). CDR1 is SGHNT and CDR2 is YENEEA in the germline V gene. The CDR3 loop spans 15 amino acids. Trimming removed 5 bases from V and 5 bases from J, with 18 bases in between. The CDR3 is CASSRGVEGVYGYTF. CDR3 nucleotide sequence: TGTGCCAGCAGCCGTGGCGTGGAGGGGGTATATGGCTACACCTTC.